This T cell receptor (beta chain) was captured in a study of T-cell reconstitution after alpha-beta-depleted transplantation in children. Study-wide points: A year had passed since transplant, and T-cell counts and diversity by then came mostly from newly produced T cells.

Points on this clonotype: Its target is unknown.

The CDR3 contains 14 residues. The germline V gene encodes CDR1 LGHNT and CDR2 FRNRAP. V gave up 6 bases and J gave up 3 bases, with 14 bases separating them. Unique molecular identifiers were incorporated into the prepared TCRbeta library. TCRdb ran MiXCR on the PCR reads and lists one entry per CDR3 protein. The sample consists of 300,000 to 400,000 distinct CDR3 sequences, 15% to 20% of them appearing once. Source: PBMCs, mostly from graft donor cells, taken 360 days after TCRalphabeta/CD19-depleted stem cell transplant. This receptor was obtained from a male patient aged 2-15 years who had a stem cell transplant for acute lymphoblastic leukemia, so the T cells may come from the graft donor. The V gene is TRBV12-5, the J gene TRBJ1-1; D not resolved. The CDR3 loop is CASGLAEWDTEAFF. CDR3 nucleotides: TGTGCTAGTGGCCTCGCGGAGTGGGACACTGAAGCTTTCTTT.